Presented here are 25 T cell receptor beta chains from one specimen sequenced in a study of tumor and adjacent non-tumor tissue in lung cancer. A modified ARM-PCR protocol with three rounds of nested PCR amplified TCRbeta. TCRdb recomputed calls from the multiplex PCR reads with MiXCR, one row per CDR3 protein. Among some 100,000 distinct CDR3 sequences listed, more than 55% were seen once. RNA was extracted from bulk tissue without any cell sorting. The normal lung tissue was taken more than 3 cm from the tumor edge. The sequencing sample was made of distant non-tumor lung tissue. Source of these receptors: a man between 25 and 39 years old with non-small cell lung cancer.

V and J are TRBV11-2 and TRBJ1-2, with D perhaps TRBD1 (6 bases). Trimming took off 4 bases at V and 9 bases at J, with 15 bases between the two ends. The CDR3 runs to 13 residues. Germline V gene lookup returns CDR1 SGHAT and CDR2 FQNNGV. The DNA of the CDR3 is TGTGCCAGCAGCTGGACAGAATCATATCGCTACACCTTC. Protein sequence: CASSWTESYRYTF.

In regard to this clonotype: The junction departs from the called germline gene at one end, perhaps through a read error. This chain connects TRBV29-1 to TRBJ1-1; the D is unclear. The V gene's germline CDR1 is SQVTM and CDR2 ANQGSEA. The CDR3 totals 14 residues. The DNA of the CDR3 is TGCAGCGTTGAAGATATTTGGGATCGCACTGAAGCTTTGTTT. Protein product: CSVEDIWDRTEALF.

As regards this clonotype: The germline gene is not matched at one end of the junction; a read error may be the cause. The chain combines TRBV4-1 with TRBJ1-1; D unresolved. The germline CDR1 and CDR2 sequences are MGHRA and YSYEKL. The CDR3 totals 16 residues. The CDR3 reads CASNQEPGTLNTEAFF. The CDR3 nucleotides are TGCGCCAGCAACCAAGAGCCCGGAACATTGAACACTGAAGCTTTCTTT.

This clonotype rates as medium-sized. This chain links TRBV29-1 with TRBJ2-2; a possible D gene is TRBD1 (5 bases). V lost 4 bases and J lost 4, with 7 bases in between. The CDR3 totals 12 residues. Germline CDR1 reads SQVTM; CDR2 reads ANQGSEA. CDR3 amino acids: CSVVRATGELFF. CDR3 sequence (DNA): TGCAGCGTTGTCAGGGCCACCGGGGAGCTGTTTTTT.

About this clonotype: No conserved phenylalanine or tryptophan is present at the end of the CDR3, so a read error is the likely explanation. V is TRBV5-5 and J is TRBJ2-1, with TRBD2 as a possible D gene (5 bases). This CDR3 has 16 amino acids. Looked up from germline, CDR1 is SGHKS and CDR2 is YYEKEE (reference sequence). V dropped 4 bases and J dropped 5 bases, with 19 bases sitting between them. In DNA form, the CDR3 reads TGTGCCAGCAGCCGTACCGGAACTAGAGACCACAATGAGCAGTTCCTC. Its translation is CASSRTGTRDHNEQFL.

Regarding this clonotype: This may stem from a read error, because a much larger clone lies one nucleotide away. The chain recombines TRBV10-3 with TRBJ1-3, with D unclear. The length of the CDR3 is 15 residues. Germline CDR1 ENHRY, CDR2 SYGVKD. The CDR3 loop is CAISEAGNSGSTIYF. CDR3 bases: TGTGCCATCAGTGAGGCAGGCAACTCTGGAAGCACCATATATTTT.

Ten or more counts support this clonotype. V is TRBV11-1 and J is TRBJ2-1; D is possibly TRBD2 (5 bases). Trimming cost V 5 bases and J 3 bases, with 14 bases left between them. This CDR3 region has 15 residues. Germline CDR1 and CDR2: SGHAT and FQDESV (reference sequence). The CDR3 spells CASSPVSGFYNEQFF. For the CDR3, the DNA is TGTGCCAGCAGCCCGGTGAGCGGATTCTACAATGAGCAGTTCTTC.

Comment on this clonotype: A read error may produce the germline difference seen at one junction end. V usage is TRBV4-2 and J usage is TRBJ2-2; 11 bases are a match to TRBD2. CDR1 LGHNA and CDR2 YNFKEQ come from the germline V gene. This CDR3 spans 15 amino acids. CDR3 sequence reads: CASIQLAGDTGKLFF. The DNA of the CDR3 is TGTGCCAGCATTCAACTAGCGGGAGACACCGGGAAGCTGTTTTTT.

At least ten counts were recorded for this clonotype. J is TRBJ2-1 and V is TRBV12-5; a weak D match, TRBD2 (7 bases). The germline V and J ends were trimmed by 1 base and 4 bases, with 11 bases remaining between them. Germline V gene data show CDR1 as LGHNT and CDR2 as FRNRAP. This CDR3 is built from 15 residues. In DNA form, the CDR3 reads TGTGCTAGTGGTTTGGCAAGGGGGGGTTACAATGAGCAGTTCTTC. Encoded protein: CASGLARGGYNEQFF.

Turning to this clonotype: One end of the junction fails to match germline, which may point to a read error. V is TRBV6-5 and J is TRBJ2-5; D is uncertain. Germline assignment: CDR1 MNHEY and CDR2 SVGAGI. The CDR3 has 14 amino acids. The CDR3 nucleotides read TGTGCCAGCAGTTACCATCAAGGGCAAGAGACTCAGTACTTC. Translation gives CASSYHQGQETQYF.

Concerning this clonotype: A junction boundary mismatches the germline segment, possibly from a read error. The gene calls are TRBV6-1 and TRBJ1-4, with D tentatively TRBD1 (5 bases). The CDR3 length is 15 residues. Germline lookup yields CDR1 MNHNS and CDR2 SASEGT. DNA of the CDR3: TGTGTCAGCACTGACCCAGGGCGAGATAATGAAAAACTGTTTTTT. This codes for CVSTDPGRDNEKLFF.

As for this clonotype: The junction departs from germline at one end; a sequencing error may be responsible. This chain uses TRBV11-2 with TRBJ2-3; D possibly corresponds to TRBD2 (5 bases). This CDR3 has 16 amino acids. Germline V gives CDR1 SGHAT, CDR2 FQNNGV. DNA for the CDR3: TGTGACAGCAGCCCTCTGTGGACTGGCGGTTCAGATACGCAGTTTTTT. It yields the protein CDSSPLWTGGSDTQFF.

Details on this clonotype: Relative to the germline gene, one junction end is altered; a read error may explain this. The CDR3 region is CSASGSSLYYEQYF. CDR3 nucleotides: TGCAGTGCTAGTGGCAGTTCACTTTACTACGAGCAGTATTTC. This chain connects TRBV20-1 to TRBJ2-7; D gene unclear. The CDR3 runs to 14 residues. Germline loops: CDR1 DFQATT, CDR2 SNEGSKA (reference sequence).

A note on this clonotype: One end of the junction is discordant with germline, which a read error may explain. The chain joins TRBV7-9 to TRBJ2-2; 16 bases align to TRBD2. CDR3 length: 20 amino acids. Germline CDR1 reads SEHNR; CDR2 reads FQNEAQ (reference sequence). CDR3 sequence (DNA): TGTGCCGGCAGCCAGACACCGGGACTAGCGGGAGGGATACGCACCGGGGAGCTGTTTTTT. Translated: CAGSQTPGLAGGIRTGELFF. Full variable domain (outside the CDR3, taken from reference TRBV7-9 and TRBJ2-2): DTGVSQNPRHKITKRGQNVTFRCDPISEHNRLYWYRQTLGQGPEFLTYFQNEAQLEKSRLLSDRFSAERPKGSFSTLEIQRTEQGDSAMYLCAGSQTPGLAGGIRTGELFFGEGSRLTVL.

As to this clonotype: Relative to the germline gene, one junction end is altered; a read error may explain this. The rearrangement uses TRBV29-1 and TRBJ2-2; 12 nucleotides align to TRBD2. CDR3 length: 14 residues. CDR1 is SQVTM, CDR2 ANQGSEA, per germline. For the CDR3, the DNA is TGCAGCGTTGAAACTAGCGGGAGGAAAACCGGGAGCTGTTTT. It encodes CSVETSGRKTGSCF.

The V gene is TRBV6-6, the J gene TRBJ2-2; maybe TRBD2 (6 bases). The CDR3 runs 14 residues. Germline V CDR1 and CDR2: MNHNY, SVGAGI (reference sequence). V dropped 6 bases and J dropped 10 bases, with 18 bases sitting between them. The CDR3 bases are TGTGCCAGCAGCGAGCGGGCGGCTTGGTCGGAGCTGTTTTTT. Its translation is CASSERAAWSELFF.

This clonotype appeared many times. The chain couples TRBV29-1 to TRBJ2-1, with 13 bases aligning to TRBD2. Germline values: CDR1 SQVTM, CDR2 ANQGSEA. This CDR3 is built from 13 residues. V gave up 1 base and J gave up 15 bases; unmatched junction bases: 6. CDR3 amino acids: CSVEGGLAGSVFF. The CDR3 DNA follows: TGCAGCGTTGAAGGGGGACTAGCGGGAAGTGTGTTCTTC.

J is TRBJ2-3 and V is TRBV11-2; D is ambiguous. The V and J ends lost 0 bases and 2 bases respectively, with 6 bases between them. CDR1 SGHAT and CDR2 FQNNGV come from the germline V gene. This CDR3 region has 14 residues. CDR3 bases: TGTGCCAGCAGCTTAGAATTGCTCACAGATACGCAGTATTTT. It is translated as CASSLELLTDTQYF.

The V call is TRBV5-5, the J call TRBJ2-7, with D unclear. The V and J ends lost 4 bases and 8 bases respectively, with 22 bases between them. CDR1 and CDR2 from the germline V gene are SGHKS and YYEKEE (reference sequence). The CDR3 consists of 15 residues. CDR3 loop: CASSHRVAGENKQYF. The CDR3 nucleotides read TGTGCCAGCAGCCACCGGGTAGCTGGAGAAAACAAGCAGTACTTC. The variable domain in full, with the rest retrieved from reference TRBV5-5 and TRBJ2-7, is DAGVTQSPTHLIKTRGQQVTLRCSPISGHKSVSWYQQVLGQGPQFIFQYYEKEERGRGNFPDRFSARQFPNYSSELNVNALLLGDSALYLCASSHRVAGENKQYFGPGTRLTVT.

The chain links TRBV24-1 to TRBJ2-1, with D perhaps given as TRBD1 or TRBD2 (5 bases each). The germline CDR1 and CDR2 sequences are KGHDR and SFDVKD. Trimming took off 5 bases at V and 8 bases at J, with 18 bases between the two ends. This CDR3 comprises 15 residues. For the CDR3, the DNA is TGTGCCACCAGTGGACGGGACCCCACTAGGGATGAGCAGTTCTTC. Translation: CATSGRDPTRDEQFF.

Worth noting for this clonotype: At one of its ends the junction is not consistent with the germline gene, which may arise from a read error. The genes are TRBV20-1 and TRBJ2-7, with D maybe TRBD2 (6 bases). CDR1 and CDR2 from the germline V gene are DFQATT and SNEGSKA (reference sequence). The CDR3 length is 12 residues. CDR3 in amino acids: CSAEGGTYEQYF. The CDR3 DNA is TGCAGTGCGGAAGGAGGGACCTACGAGCAGTATTTC.

This clonotype was counted at least ten times. This sequence joins TRBV14 and TRBJ2-5; TRBD2 aligns across 8 bases. Germline V gene sequence: CDR1 SGHDN, CDR2 FVKESK. The V segment lost 1 base and the J segment 5 bases; nucleotides outside the gene matches: 9. The CDR3 covers 16 residues. The DNA for the CDR3 is TGTGCCAGCAGCCAAGCCCGGGGGGGGCTGCTGGAGACCCAGTACTTC. Translated, it gives CASSQARGGLLETQYF.

As to this clonotype: An end of the junction does not agree with germline; a read error may underlie this. Written as DNA, the CDR3 is TGCAGTGCGAGAGCCCCGGGTCAAGGGACCCAGTACTTC. Translation: CSARAPGQGTQYF. The J gene is TRBJ2-5, the V gene TRBV20-1, with D unclear. This CDR3 comprises 13 residues. Germline V gives CDR1 DFQATT, CDR2 SNEGSKA (reference sequence).

As for this clonotype: The junction shows a germline mismatch at one end, possibly a read error. The rearrangement uses TRBV14 and TRBJ1-5; maybe TRBD2 (5 bases). The J call could be wrong; TRBJ2-3 is a better fit for the DNA end. CDR1 SGHDN and CDR2 FVKESK come from the germline V gene. The CDR3 has 15 residues. The CDR3 DNA reads TGTACCAGCAGCCGAGAGGGTAATAGCAATCAGCCCCAGTATTTT. It yields the protein CTSSREGNSNQPQYF.

This clonotype was observed a single time. The genes are TRBV5-5 and TRBJ2-7; no clear D. Germline V gives CDR1 SGHKS, CDR2 YYEKEE (reference sequence). Trimming pared 1 base from V and 0 bases from J, leaving 11 bases between. The CDR3 totals 15 residues. CDR3 sequence: CASSLSVTSSYEQYF. In nucleotides, the CDR3 is TGTGCCAGCAGCTTGTCCGTGACATCCTCCTACGAGCAGTACTTC.